Each of the 26 T cell receptor beta chains below was sequenced from the same sample in a study of blood T cell repertoires in COVID-19. Assay used: immunoSEQ multiplex PCR; TCRdb lists only in-frame clones, some missing. The sample yields about 180,000 clones, just over 85% seen once. The specimen was PBMCs or T cells enriched from blood (not recorded which). All receptors derive from a woman aged 18-29 years who had recovered from COVID-19.

In its sample, this clone was seen once. The chain recombines TRBV3-1 (or the pseudogene TRBV3-2) with TRBJ2-5; the D gene is possibly TRBD1 (6 bases). Germline V gene data show CDR1 as LGHDT and CDR2 as YNNKEL (reference sequence). With 2 bases removed from V and 7 bases from J, the gap between germline ends came to 11 bases. The CDR3 consists of 13 residues. The CDR3 protein is CASSQQGMGTQYF. The CDR3, as DNA: TGTGCCAGCAGCCAACAGGGGATGGGGACCCAGTACTTC.

The chain has TRBV20-1 and TRBJ1-2, with 7 bases lining up with TRBD1. Germline CDR1 DFQATT, CDR2 SNEGSKA (reference sequence). The ends lost 3 bases at V and 4 bases at J; junction bases unmatched: 5. The CDR3 has 13 residues. CDR3 amino acids: CSASRSGGYGYTF. CDR3 bases: TGCAGTGCTAGTCGGTCAGGGGGCTATGGCTACACCTTC.

This clone came up once. This chain's CDR3 is CASSLPRQSHQETQYF. CDR3 DNA sequence: TGTGCCAGCAGTCTTCCTAGACAGTCCCACCAAGAGACCCAGTACTTC. V gene TRBV6-2 or TRBV6-3 combines with J gene TRBJ2-5, with a possible D match to TRBD1 (5 bases). Germline assignment: CDR1 MNHEY and CDR2 SVGEGT. The CDR3 totals 16 residues. Trimming pared 5 bases from V and 0 bases from J, leaving 16 bases between.

The CDR3: CASSQGALVPYEQYF. Here the CDR3 DNA reads TGTGCCAGCAGCCAAGGGGCGCTCGTTCCCTACGAGCAGTACTTC. The J gene is TRBJ2-7, the V gene TRBV4-2, with unresolved D. This CDR3 has 15 residues. From germline, CDR1 is LGHNA and CDR2 YNFKEQ. The ends were cut back, 1 base at V and 2 bases at J, with 12 bases in the middle.

The chain recombines TRBV5-1 with TRBJ2-3; 10 bases agree with TRBD1. Germline values: CDR1 SGHRS, CDR2 YFSETQ. The CDR3 has 15 residues. After removal of 3 bases from V and 2 bases from J, the junction contained 3 bases not matched to a gene. The CDR3 DNA reads as TGCGCCAGCAGCTGGACAGGGGGGAACACAGATACGCAGTATTTT. As protein: CASSWTGGNTDTQYF.

The V and J genes are TRBV28 and TRBJ2-7, with TRBD2 matching 7 bases. CDR1 and CDR2 (germline): MDHEN, SYDVKM. This CDR3 has 15 residues. J lost 3 bases, V lost 2 bases, and 7 bases had no gene match. The CDR3 here is CASSLKRDPVYEQYF. The CDR3 DNA is TGTGCCAGCAGTTTAAAGCGGGACCCTGTCTACGAGCAGTACTTC.

The chain has TRBV6-5 and TRBJ2-7, with 8 bases that match TRBD1. The CDR3 runs to 14 residues. The V and J ends lost 10 bases and 5 bases, in that order; junction bases with no gene match: 13. The germline V gene encodes CDR1 MNHEY and CDR2 SVGAGI. CDR3 residues: CATSRDRTMHEQYF. The CDR3 DNA reads as TGTGCCACTAGCAGGGACAGGACAATGCACGAGCAGTACTTC.

CDR3 residues: CASSPHGRGGDGYTF. The CDR3 nucleotides read TGTGCCAGCAGCCCCCATGGTCGGGGAGGGGATGGCTACACCTTC. V and J are TRBV7-2 and TRBJ1-2, with D perhaps TRBD1 (5 bases). Per the germline V gene, CDR1 is SGHTA and CDR2 is FQGNSA. Trimming cost V 5 bases and J 6 bases, with 19 bases left between them. The CDR3 contains 15 residues.

The chain uses TRBV19 and TRBJ1-1; D is unclear. Looked up from germline, CDR1 is LNHDA and CDR2 is SQIVND (reference sequence). CDR3 size: 14 residues. V lost 3 bases, J lost 1 base, and 9 bases lay in between. CDR3: CASSIPGANTEAFF. The DNA of the CDR3 is TGTGCCAGTAGTATCCCGGGAGCGAACACTGAAGCTTTCTTT.

V usage is TRBV28 and J usage is TRBJ2-7; D is perhaps TRBD2 (7 bases). CDR3 length: 13 residues. V lost 7 bases to trimming and J lost 6 bases, with 16 bases between them. Germline values: CDR1 MDHEN, CDR2 SYDVKM. CDR3 residues: CASIRDRGGEQYF. CDR3 nucleotide sequence: TGTGCCAGCATTAGAGATAGGGGGGGCGAGCAGTACTTC.

The genes are TRBV27 and TRBJ2-1, with D unclear. Trimming left V 3 bases short and J 0 bases short, with 3 bases between. The CDR3 has 13 amino acids. The germline V gene encodes CDR1 MNHEY and CDR2 SMNVEV (reference sequence). This chain's CDR3 is CASSFSSYNEQFF. CDR3 bases: TGTGCCAGCAGTTTCAGCTCCTACAATGAGCAGTTCTTC.

The CDR3 loop is CASSPNRGTDGYTF. DNA of the CDR3: TGTGCCAGCTCACCAAACAGGGGAACCGATGGCTACACCTTC. V usage is TRBV18 and J usage is TRBJ1-2; TRBD1 agrees at 7 bases. CDR1 is KGHSH, CDR2 LQKENI, per germline. This CDR3 has 14 residues. The ends lost 2 bases at V and 6 bases at J; junction bases unmatched: 6.

This CDR3 is CASRGGVYGNQPQHF. The CDR3 nucleotides are TGTGCCAGCAGAGGGGGTGTCTACGGCAATCAGCCCCAGCATTTT. This chain joins TRBV2 and TRBJ1-5; D possibly corresponds to TRBD1 (6 bases). From germline, CDR1 is SNHLY and CDR2 FYNNEI. The CDR3 length is 15 residues. Between the trimmed V and J ends, which lost 6 bases and 2 bases, there was a span of 14 bases. The full variable domain, rest sourced from reference TRBV2 and TRBJ1-5, is EPEVTQTPSHQVTQMGQEVILRCVPISNHLYFYWYRQILGQKVEFLVSFYNNEISEKSEIFDDQFSVERPDGSNFTLKIRSTKLEDSAMYFCASRGGVYGNQPQHFGDGTRLSIL.

The V call is TRBV6-2 or TRBV6-3, the J call TRBJ2-7; D not resolved. From germline, CDR1 is MNHEY and CDR2 SVGEGT. V gave up 4 bases and J gave up 5 bases, with 6 bases separating them. This CDR3 comprises 11 residues. In DNA, the CDR3 is TGTGCCAGCAGTTCCTCTAACGAGCAGTACTTC. Translation: CASSSSNEQYF.

J is TRBJ1-2 and V is TRBV18; D is undetermined. This CDR3 is 14 amino acids long. V lost 6 bases and J 7 bases, leaving 18 bases between the germline ends. Germline V gene lookup returns CDR1 KGHSH and CDR2 LQKENI. CDR3 protein: CASSPGRNSFGYTF. CDR3 DNA sequence: TGTGCCAGCTCCCCGGGAAGGAACTCTTTTGGCTACACCTTC.

The chain combines TRBV11-2 with TRBJ1-1, with D possibly being TRBD1 (5 bases). The CDR3 extends over 15 amino acids. Germline assignment: CDR1 SGHAT and CDR2 FQNNGV. V was pared by 3 bases and J by 4 bases, with 15 bases between. The CDR3: CASSLVSQGGTEAFF. In DNA, the CDR3 is TGTGCCAGCAGCTTGGTTTCCCAGGGCGGCACTGAAGCTTTCTTT.

The rearrangement uses TRBV5-4 and TRBJ1-1; possible D gene TRBD1, 5 bases. The CDR3 covers 14 residues. The V gene lost 0 bases and the J gene lost 0 bases, with 6 bases spanning the gap. From germline, CDR1 is SGHNT and CDR2 YYREEE (reference sequence). The CDR3 reads CASSLGQMNTEAFF. For the CDR3, the DNA is TGTGCCAGCAGCTTGGGACAGATGAACACTGAAGCTTTCTTT.

J is TRBJ1-1 and V is TRBV19; D is ambiguous. The CDR3 length is 13 residues. Germline values: CDR1 LNHDA, CDR2 SQIVND (reference sequence). V was clipped by 3 bases and J by 1 base, with 6 bases between them. The CDR3 here is CASSIRKNTEAFF. DNA of the CDR3: TGTGCCAGTAGTATCAGGAAGAACACTGAAGCTTTCTTT.

The rearrangement links TRBV6-5 to TRBJ2-7; D is possibly TRBD2 (7 bases). CDR3 length: 14 amino acids. Trimming removed 8 bases at V and 3 bases at J, with 17 bases between. Per germline, CDR1 MNHEY and CDR2 SVGAGI. The CDR3 protein is CASARGGSVYEQYF. DNA of the CDR3: TGTGCCAGCGCGAGGGGGGGGTCAGTCTACGAGCAGTACTTC.

The chain has TRBV6-5 and TRBJ2-7, with a weak D call TRBD2 (5 bases). There are 13 residues in the CDR3. Trimming pared 7 bases from V and 3 bases from J, leaving 13 bases between. CDR1 and CDR2 (germline): MNHEY, SVGAGI. The CDR3 DNA sequence: TGTGCCAGCAAGGACTTTCCGAGCTACGAGCAGTACTTC. Its translation: CASKDFPSYEQYF.

V is TRBV5-1 and J is TRBJ2-1, with a tentative D call TRBD2 (5 bases). CDR1 and CDR2 (germline): SGHRS, YFSETQ. The V end was cut by 0 bases, the J end by 4 bases, with 14 bases between. The CDR3 totals 16 residues. The CDR3 DNA follows: TGCGCCAGCAGCTTGGATGGAGGCCGATCGTACAATGAGCAGTTCTTC. Translation: CASSLDGGRSYNEQFF.

The V and J genes are TRBV5-8 and TRBJ2-3; the D gene is possibly TRBD1 (6 bases). In germline, CDR1 is SGHTS, CDR2 YDEGEE. This CDR3 is built from 17 residues. The ends were cut back, 0 bases at V and 5 bases at J, with 19 bases in the middle. The CDR3 reads CASSLARDTTVRDTQYF. The CDR3 bases are TGTGCCAGCAGCTTGGCACGGGACACCACGGTTAGAGATACGCAGTATTTT.

The chain joins TRBV7-9 to TRBJ2-7, with D maybe TRBD2 (6 bases). The germline CDR1 and CDR2 sequences are SEHNR and FQNEAQ (reference sequence). The CDR3 is 14 amino acids. V lost 6 bases and J lost 2, with 14 bases in between. This chain's CDR3 is CASREGIPPYEQYF. CDR3 sequence (DNA): TGTGCCAGCAGGGAGGGCATACCCCCCTACGAGCAGTACTTC.

J is TRBJ2-7 and V is TRBV4-1, with D perhaps matching TRBD1 (5 bases). The ends were cut back, 4 bases at V and 6 bases at J, with 13 bases in the middle. Germline CDR1 is MGHRA and CDR2 is YSYEKL. This CDR3 is 13 amino acids long. For the CDR3, the DNA is TGCGCCAGCAGCCGGACAACAGGTACCGAGCAGTACTTC. This encodes CASSRTTGTEQYF.

V is TRBV14 and J is TRBJ2-1; 9 nucleotides align to TRBD2. J lost 15 bases, V lost 0 bases, and 9 bases had no gene match. CDR1 is SGHDN and CDR2 is FVKESK in the germline V gene. CDR3 length: 14 amino acids. The CDR3 sequence: CASSQDYGGRAWFF. The CDR3 nucleotides are TGTGCCAGCAGCCAAGATTATGGCGGGAGGGCTTGGTTCTTC.

This CDR3 is CASSSGLAGVQGNEQFF. CDR3 nucleotides: TGTGCCAGCAGCTCCGGTCTAGCGGGAGTGCAGGGCAATGAGCAGTTCTTC. This rearrangement joins TRBV7-2 to TRBJ2-1, with 10 bases fitting TRBD2. Germline lookup yields CDR1 SGHTA and CDR2 FQGNSA. The CDR3 length is 17 residues. With V trimmed by 4 bases and J by 6 bases, 12 bases remained unmatched.